This T cell receptor beta chain was captured in a study of blood T cell repertoires in COVID-19. Background on the study: Samples taken during acute and convalescent COVID-19 were collected in the United States, Italy and Spain. In each case, the material was cDNA or gDNA derived from T cells, B-cell-depleted T cells, or PBMCs.

Source study methods: Reference gene primers were amplified, and this amplification served to estimate nucleated cell counts. TCRdb's table, derived via immunoSEQ multiplex PCR, lists solely in-frame clones and lacks some. V and J calls and clone size are those listed in that table; D and trimming were worked out from the DNA. The repertoire includes under 8,000 clones, 91% of them detected once, and around 50% sits in the top ten. Trimming removed 5 bases from V and 2 bases from J; junction bases left unmatched: 9. The CDR3 spans 16 residues. CDR1 is MNHEY and CDR2 is SMNVEV in the germline V gene (reference sequence).

V usage is TRBV27 and J usage is TRBJ2-1, with 7 bases aligning to TRBD2. Sample: peripheral blood. The sequence was obtained from a human donor in a cohort sampled during active COVID-19. CDR3 residues: CASSGGAAGTYNEQFF. The CDR3 bases are TGTGCCAGCAGTGGGGGTGCAGCGGGGACCTACAATGAGCAGTTCTTC.